This is a list of T cell receptor beta chains from one sample in a study of tissue T cells after allogeneic stem cell transplantation. Clones were sequenced by immunoSEQ multiplex PCR, and TCRdb holds only the in-frame ones, with some missing. The data show under 50,000 clones, just under 95% seen once. The source was blood, collected before transplantation. Receptors originate from a woman aged 40-69 years who later had graft-versus-host disease after an allogeneic stem cell transplant. Both conserved end residues are part of each CDR3. A D gene is named only where the DNA matches it firmly. Clone size is given for some rows only: seen once, a few or many times, or a class if the clone is expanded.

d_gene: -; j_gene: TRBJ1-2; abundance: -; v_gene: TRBV28; CDR3aa: CASSFESGAAPNYGYTF; CDR3nt: TGTGCCAGCAGTTTTGAGTCTGGGGCCGCCCCTAACTATGGCTACACCTTC
d_gene: TRBD2; j_gene: TRBJ2-2; abundance: -; v_gene: TRBV28; CDR3aa: CASSSGTIPNTGELFF; CDR3nt: TGTGCCAGCAGTTCGGGGACTATTCCGAACACCGGGGAGCTGTTTTTT
d_gene: TRBD2; j_gene: TRBJ2-7; abundance: -; v_gene: TRBV6-2/TRBV6-3; CDR3aa: CASSRTGTSGNSYEQYF; CDR3nt: TGTGCCAGCAGTAGAACCGGGACTAGCGGGAACTCCTACGAGCAGTACTTC
d_gene: TRBD1; j_gene: TRBJ1-3; abundance: -; v_gene: TRBV4-1; CDR3aa: CASSLVTDRGYGNTIYF; CDR3nt: TGCGCCAGCAGCCTCGTTACGGACAGGGGGTATGGAAACACCATATATTTT
d_gene: TRBD2; j_gene: TRBJ2-5; abundance: -; v_gene: TRBV3-1/TRBV3-2; CDR3aa: CASSHPLAGEETQYF; CDR3nt: TGTGCCAGCAGCCACCCACTAGCGGGAGAAGAGACCCAGTACTTC
d_gene: -; j_gene: TRBJ1-1; abundance: -; v_gene: TRBV28; CDR3aa: CASSSGGMNTEAFF; CDR3nt: TGTGCCAGCAGTTCTGGAGGAATGAACACTGAAGCTTTCTTT
d_gene: -; j_gene: TRBJ2-3; abundance: few; v_gene: TRBV4-2; CDR3aa: CASSLLSPSGTDTQYF; CDR3nt: TGTGCCAGCAGCTTGCTAAGCCCGTCTGGGACAGATACGCAGTATTTT
d_gene: -; j_gene: TRBJ1-1; abundance: -; v_gene: TRBV19; CDR3aa: CASSPPRRPTEAFF; CDR3nt: TGTGCCAGTAGTCCTCCTCGGCGGCCCACTGAAGCTTTCTTT
d_gene: TRBD2; j_gene: TRBJ2-1; abundance: -; v_gene: TRBV7-2; CDR3aa: CASSLASGSLIGNEQFF; CDR3nt: TGTGCCAGCAGCTTAGCTAGCGGGAGTTTGATAGGGAATGAGCAGTTCTTC
d_gene: -; j_gene: TRBJ2-1; abundance: -; v_gene: TRBV5-8; CDR3aa: CASSLGDSSYNEQFF; CDR3nt: TGTGCCAGCAGCTTGGGCGATAGCTCCTACAATGAGCAGTTCTTC
d_gene: TRBD2; j_gene: TRBJ2-7; abundance: few; v_gene: TRBV4-1; CDR3aa: CASSHSSGRDSYEQYF; CDR3nt: TGCGCCAGCAGCCATTCTAGCGGGAGGGACTCCTACGAGCAGTACTTC
d_gene: -; j_gene: TRBJ2-7; abundance: -; v_gene: TRBV7-9; CDR3aa: CASSLDLAVGYEQYF; CDR3nt: TGTGCCAGCAGCTTAGACCTAGCCGTGGGCTACGAGCAGTACTTC